This T cell receptor beta chain was identified in a study of siplizumab effects on memory and regulatory T cells. Study outcomes and limitations: A small minority of alloreactive clones were mapped to unstimulated subsets. Alloreactive sequences tracing back to unstimulated CD4+ memory cells fell significantly with siplizumab.

Data came from immunoSEQ multiplex PCR; TCRdb stores just in-frame clones and leaves some out. The sample carries 85,000 or so clones, approximately 95% recorded once. CDR3 size: 16 residues. Germline trimming cut 5 bases from V and 7 bases from J; bases unmatched to any gene: 10. The germline V gene encodes CDR1 SGHRS and CDR2 YFSETQ. Notes on this clone: Its antigen is currently unknown.

This sequence was found in a human donor in good health. The chain uses TRBV5-1 and TRBJ2-2; 11 bases are a match to TRBD2. Sequenced input: CD8+ T cells sorted from blood. CDR3 residues: CASSPTSGGAGGELFF. Here the CDR3 DNA reads TGCGCCAGCAGTCCAACTAGCGGGGGTGCTGGCGGGGAGCTGTTTTTT.